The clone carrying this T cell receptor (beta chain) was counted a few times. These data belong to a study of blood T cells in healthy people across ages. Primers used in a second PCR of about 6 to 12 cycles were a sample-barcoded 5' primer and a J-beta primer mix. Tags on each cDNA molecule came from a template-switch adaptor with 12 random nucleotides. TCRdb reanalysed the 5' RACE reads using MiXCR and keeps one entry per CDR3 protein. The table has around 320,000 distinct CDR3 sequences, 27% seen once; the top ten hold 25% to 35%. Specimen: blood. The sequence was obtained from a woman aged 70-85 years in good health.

CDR3 region: CASSPSRAGGGEQFF. CDR3 bases: TGTGCCAGCAGTCCCTCTCGCGCGGGGGGTGGTGAGCAGTTCTTC. The rearrangement joins TRBV27 to TRBJ2-5; 8 nucleotides match TRBD2. The J call may be mistaken, given a closer DNA end match to TRBJ2-1. The CDR3 loop spans 15 amino acids. CDR1 is MNHEY, CDR2 SMNVEV, per germline (reference sequence).